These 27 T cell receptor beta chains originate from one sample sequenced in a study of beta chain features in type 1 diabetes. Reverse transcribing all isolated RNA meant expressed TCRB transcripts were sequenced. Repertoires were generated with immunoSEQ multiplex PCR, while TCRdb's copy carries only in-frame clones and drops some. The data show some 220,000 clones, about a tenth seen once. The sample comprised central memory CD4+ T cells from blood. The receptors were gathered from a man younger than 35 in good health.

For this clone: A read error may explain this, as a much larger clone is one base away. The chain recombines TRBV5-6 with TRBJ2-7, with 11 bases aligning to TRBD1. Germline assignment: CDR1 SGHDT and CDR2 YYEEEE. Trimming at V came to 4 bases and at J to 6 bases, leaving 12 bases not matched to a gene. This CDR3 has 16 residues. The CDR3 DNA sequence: TGTGCCAGCAGCCCTCTTCTGGGACAGGGGGAGGGCGAGCAGTACTTC. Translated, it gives CASSPLLGQGEGEQYF.

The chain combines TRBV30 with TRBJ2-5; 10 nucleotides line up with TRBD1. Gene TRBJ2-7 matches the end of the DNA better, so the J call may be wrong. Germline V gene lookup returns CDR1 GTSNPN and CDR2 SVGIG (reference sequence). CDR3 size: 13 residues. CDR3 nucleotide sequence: TGTGCCTCCTCCGGGACAGGGGAATACGAGCAGTACTTC. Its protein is CASSGTGEYEQYF.

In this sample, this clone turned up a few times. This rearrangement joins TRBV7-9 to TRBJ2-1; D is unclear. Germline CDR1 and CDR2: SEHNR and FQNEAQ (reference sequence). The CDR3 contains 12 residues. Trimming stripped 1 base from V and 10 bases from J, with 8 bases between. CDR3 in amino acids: CASSLERSEQFF. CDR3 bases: TGTGCCAGCAGCTTAGAACGATCAGAGCAGTTCTTC. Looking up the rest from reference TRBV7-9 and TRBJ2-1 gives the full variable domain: DTGVSQNPRHKITKRGQNVTFRCDPISEHNRLYWYRQTLGQGPEFLTYFQNEAQLEKSRLLSDRFSAERPKGSFSTLEIQRTEQGDSAMYLCASSLERSEQFFGPGTRLTVL.

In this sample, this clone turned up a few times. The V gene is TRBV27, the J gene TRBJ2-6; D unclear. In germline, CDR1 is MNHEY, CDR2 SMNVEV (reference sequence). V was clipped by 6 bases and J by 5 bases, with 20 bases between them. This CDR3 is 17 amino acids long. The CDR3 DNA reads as TGTGCCAGCAGACCGACCAGTTCCCTGTGGCGGGCCAACGTCCTGACTTTC. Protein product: CASRPTSSLWRANVLTF.

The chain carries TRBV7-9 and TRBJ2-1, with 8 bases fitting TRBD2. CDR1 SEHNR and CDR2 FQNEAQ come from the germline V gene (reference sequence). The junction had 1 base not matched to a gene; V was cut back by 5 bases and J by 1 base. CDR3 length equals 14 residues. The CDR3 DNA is TGTGCCAGCAGCCCGGGAGGGTCCTACAATGAGCAGTTCTTC. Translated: CASSPGGSYNEQFF.

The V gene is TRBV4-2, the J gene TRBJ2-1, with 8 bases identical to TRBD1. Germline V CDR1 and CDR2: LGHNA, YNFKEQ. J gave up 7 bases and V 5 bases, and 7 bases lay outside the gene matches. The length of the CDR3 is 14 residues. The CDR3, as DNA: TGTGCCAGCAGCGACGGACAGGGTCCGAATGAGCAGTTCTTC. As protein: CASSDGQGPNEQFF.

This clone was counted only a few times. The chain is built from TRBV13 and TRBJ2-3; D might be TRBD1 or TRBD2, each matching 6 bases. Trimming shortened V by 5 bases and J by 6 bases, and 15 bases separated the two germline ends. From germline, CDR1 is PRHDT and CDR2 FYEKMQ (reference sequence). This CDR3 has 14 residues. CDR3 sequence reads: CASSPRLGGDTQYF. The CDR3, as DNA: TGTGCCAGCAGCCCCAGACTAGGGGGGGATACGCAGTATTTT.

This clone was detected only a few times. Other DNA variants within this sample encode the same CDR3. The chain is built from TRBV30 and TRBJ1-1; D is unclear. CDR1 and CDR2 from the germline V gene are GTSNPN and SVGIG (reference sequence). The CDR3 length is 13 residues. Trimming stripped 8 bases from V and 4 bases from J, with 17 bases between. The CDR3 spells CAADFSRITEAFF. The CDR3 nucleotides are TGTGCCGCTGATTTCTCACGCATCACTGAAGCTTTCTTT.

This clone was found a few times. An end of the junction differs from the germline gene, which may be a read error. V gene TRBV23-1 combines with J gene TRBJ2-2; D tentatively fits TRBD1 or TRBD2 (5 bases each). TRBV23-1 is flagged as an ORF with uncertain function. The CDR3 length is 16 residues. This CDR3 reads CASTQSGPIVSGELFF. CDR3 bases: TGCGCCAGCACTCAATCGGGACCAATCGTTTCAGGGGAGCTGTTTTTT.

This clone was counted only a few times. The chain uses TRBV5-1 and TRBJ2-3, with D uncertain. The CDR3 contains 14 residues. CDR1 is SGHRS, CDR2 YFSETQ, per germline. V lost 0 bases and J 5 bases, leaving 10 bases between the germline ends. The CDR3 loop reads CASSLAGSGDTQYF. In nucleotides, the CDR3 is TGCGCCAGCAGCTTGGCCGGTTCGGGAGATACGCAGTATTTT.

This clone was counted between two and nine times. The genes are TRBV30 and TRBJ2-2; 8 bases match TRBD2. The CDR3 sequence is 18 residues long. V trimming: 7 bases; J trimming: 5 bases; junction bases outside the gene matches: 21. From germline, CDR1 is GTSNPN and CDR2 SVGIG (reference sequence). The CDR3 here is CAFNGGPYSGRGTGELFF. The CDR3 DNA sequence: TGTGCCTTCAACGGGGGGCCCTACAGCGGGAGAGGGACCGGGGAGCTGTTTTTT.

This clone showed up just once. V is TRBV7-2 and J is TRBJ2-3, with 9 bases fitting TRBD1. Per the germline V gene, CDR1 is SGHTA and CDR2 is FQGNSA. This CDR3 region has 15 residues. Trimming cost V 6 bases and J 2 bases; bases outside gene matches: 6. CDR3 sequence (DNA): TGTGCCAGCAGAAAGGGACAGGGCGACACAGATACGCAGTATTTT. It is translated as CASRKGQGDTDTQYF.

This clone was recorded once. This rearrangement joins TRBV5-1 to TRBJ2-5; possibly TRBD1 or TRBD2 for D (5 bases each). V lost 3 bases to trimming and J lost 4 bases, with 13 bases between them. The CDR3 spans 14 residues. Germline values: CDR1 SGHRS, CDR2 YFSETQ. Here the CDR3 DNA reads TGCGCCAGCAGCTATCAGGGAGAAGGAGAGACCCAGTACTTC. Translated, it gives CASSYQGEGETQYF.

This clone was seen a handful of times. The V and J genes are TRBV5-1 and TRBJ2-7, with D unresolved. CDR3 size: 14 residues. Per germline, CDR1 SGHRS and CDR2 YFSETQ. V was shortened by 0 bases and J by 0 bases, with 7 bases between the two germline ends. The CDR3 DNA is TGCGCCAGCAGCTTGGCCGCAGCCTCCTACGAGCAGTACTTC. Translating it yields CASSLAAASYEQYF.

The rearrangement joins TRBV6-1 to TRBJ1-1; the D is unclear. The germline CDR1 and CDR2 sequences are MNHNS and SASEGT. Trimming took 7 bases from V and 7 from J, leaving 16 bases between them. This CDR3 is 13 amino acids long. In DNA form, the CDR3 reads TGTGCCAGCACCACAATGGGAGACGGTGAAGCTTTCTTT. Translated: CASTTMGDGEAFF.

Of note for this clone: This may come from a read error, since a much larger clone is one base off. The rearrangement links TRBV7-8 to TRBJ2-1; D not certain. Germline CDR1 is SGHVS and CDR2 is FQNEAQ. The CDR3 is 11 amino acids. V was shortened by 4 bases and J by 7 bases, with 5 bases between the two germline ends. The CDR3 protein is CASSSRNEQFF. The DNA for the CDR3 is TGTGCCAGCAGCTCGAGGAATGAGCAGTTCTTC.

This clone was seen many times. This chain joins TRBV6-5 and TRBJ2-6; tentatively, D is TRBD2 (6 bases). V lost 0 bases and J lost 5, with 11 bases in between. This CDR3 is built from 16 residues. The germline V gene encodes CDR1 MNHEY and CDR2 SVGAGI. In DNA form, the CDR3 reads TGTGCCAGCAGTTACTCTCGGGACTTTTGGGCCAACGTCCTGACTTTC. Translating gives CASSYSRDFWANVLTF.

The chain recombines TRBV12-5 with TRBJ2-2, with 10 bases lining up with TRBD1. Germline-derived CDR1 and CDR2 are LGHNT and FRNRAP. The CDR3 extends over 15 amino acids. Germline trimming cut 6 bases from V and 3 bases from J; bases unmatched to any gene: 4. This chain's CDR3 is CASGPGTGDTGELFF. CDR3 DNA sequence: TGTGCTAGTGGACCCGGGACAGGGGACACCGGGGAGCTGTTTTTT.

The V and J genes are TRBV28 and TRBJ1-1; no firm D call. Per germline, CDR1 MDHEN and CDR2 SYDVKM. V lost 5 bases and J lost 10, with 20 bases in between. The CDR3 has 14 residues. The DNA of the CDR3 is TGTGCCAGCAGTCCCCCGGTTGCGAGCCGACGAGCTTTCTTT. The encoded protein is CASSPPVASRRAFF.

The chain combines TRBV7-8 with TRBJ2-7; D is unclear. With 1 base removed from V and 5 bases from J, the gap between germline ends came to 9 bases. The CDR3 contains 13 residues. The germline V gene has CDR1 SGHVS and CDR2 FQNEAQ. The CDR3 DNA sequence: TGTGCCAGCAGCTTAGTTGTGTTCGACGAGCAGTACTTC. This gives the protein CASSLVVFDEQYF.

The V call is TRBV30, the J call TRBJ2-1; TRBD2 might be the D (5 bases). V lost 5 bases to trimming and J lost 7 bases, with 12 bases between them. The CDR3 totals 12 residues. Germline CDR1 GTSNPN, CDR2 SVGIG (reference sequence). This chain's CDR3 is CAWARRTNEQFF. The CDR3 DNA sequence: TGTGCCTGGGCACGGAGGACGAATGAGCAGTTCTTC.

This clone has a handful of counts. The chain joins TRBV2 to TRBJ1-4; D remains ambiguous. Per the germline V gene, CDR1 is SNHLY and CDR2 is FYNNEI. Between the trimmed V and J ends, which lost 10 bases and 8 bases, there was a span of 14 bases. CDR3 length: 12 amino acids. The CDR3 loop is CAKRTGREKLFF. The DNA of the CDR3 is TGTGCCAAAAGGACTGGACGAGAAAAACTGTTTTTT.

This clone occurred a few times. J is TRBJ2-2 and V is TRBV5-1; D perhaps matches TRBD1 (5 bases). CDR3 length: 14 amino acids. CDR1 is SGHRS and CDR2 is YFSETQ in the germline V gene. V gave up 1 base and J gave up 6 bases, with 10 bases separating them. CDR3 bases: TGCGCCAGCAGCTTGCCGCAGGGTGCCGGGGAGCTGTTTTTT. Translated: CASSLPQGAGELFF.

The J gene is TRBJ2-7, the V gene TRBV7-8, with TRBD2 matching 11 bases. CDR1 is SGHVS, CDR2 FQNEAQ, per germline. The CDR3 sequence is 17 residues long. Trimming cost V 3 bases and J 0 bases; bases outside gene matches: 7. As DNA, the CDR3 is TGTGCCAGCAGCTTGAAACTAGCGGGAGCGAGCTCCTACGAGCAGTACTTC. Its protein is CASSLKLAGASSYEQYF.

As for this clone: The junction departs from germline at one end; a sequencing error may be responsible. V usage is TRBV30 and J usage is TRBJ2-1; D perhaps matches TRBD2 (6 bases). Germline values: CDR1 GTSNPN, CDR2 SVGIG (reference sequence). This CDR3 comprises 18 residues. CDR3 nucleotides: TGTGCCTGGATGCGGTGGTCGGGAGACTTTATCTCCAACAATGAGCAGTTCTTC. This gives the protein CAWMRWSGDFISNNEQFF.

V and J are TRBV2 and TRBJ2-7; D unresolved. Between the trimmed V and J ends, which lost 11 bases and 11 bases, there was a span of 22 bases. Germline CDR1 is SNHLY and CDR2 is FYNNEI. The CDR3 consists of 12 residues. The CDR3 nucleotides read TGTGCCTCCTCGGAAGAGGCCCTTCATAAGTACTTC. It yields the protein CASSEEALHKYF.

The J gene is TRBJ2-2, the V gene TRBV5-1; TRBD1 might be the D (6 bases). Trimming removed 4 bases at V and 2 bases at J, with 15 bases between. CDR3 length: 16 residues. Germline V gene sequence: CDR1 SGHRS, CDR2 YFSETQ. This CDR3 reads CASSPRGRGNTGELFF. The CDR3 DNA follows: TGCGCCAGCAGCCCCCGTGGCAGGGGTAACACCGGGGAGCTGTTTTTT.